This TCR beta chain was sequenced in a study of early T cells in non-severe SARS-CoV-2 infection. Study-wide background: Chains were not paired, and sequencing was done on bulk RNA from unsorted whole blood.

Study-wide results and limits: Comparison of clonotypes with VDJdb favored anti-spike CD8 responses while missing private and CD4 specificities.

Individual cDNA molecules received unique molecular identifiers during library preparation. TCRdb re-analysed the 5' RACE reads in MiXCR, keeping a single row per CDR3 protein. The data show under 60,000 distinct CDR3 sequences, roughly a tenth seen once. This clonotype was seen only a few times. The antigen remains undetermined. V shed 6 bases, J shed 6 bases, and the junction held 5 bases outside the gene matches. The CDR3 spans 14 residues. The chain has TRBV12-3 or TRBV12-4 and TRBJ2-1; 10 nucleotides line up with TRBD2. The clonotype was recovered from an adult who was a healthcare worker with PCR-confirmed SARS-CoV-2 infection or an uninfected control (not recorded which). The sample was whole blood. The CDR3 sequence: CASRLAGFSNEQFF. CDR3 in DNA: TGTGCCAGCAGACTAGCGGGGTTTTCCAATGAGCAGTTCTTC.